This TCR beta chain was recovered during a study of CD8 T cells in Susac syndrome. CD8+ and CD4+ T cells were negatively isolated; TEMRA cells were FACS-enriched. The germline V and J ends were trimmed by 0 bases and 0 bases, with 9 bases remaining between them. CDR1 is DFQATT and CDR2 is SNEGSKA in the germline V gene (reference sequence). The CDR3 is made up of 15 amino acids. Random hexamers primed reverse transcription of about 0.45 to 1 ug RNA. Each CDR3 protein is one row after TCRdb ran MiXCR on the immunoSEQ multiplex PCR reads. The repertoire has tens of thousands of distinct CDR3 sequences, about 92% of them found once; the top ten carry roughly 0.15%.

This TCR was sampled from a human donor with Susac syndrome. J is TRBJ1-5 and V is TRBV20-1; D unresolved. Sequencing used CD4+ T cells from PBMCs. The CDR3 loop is CSAREEEVSNQPQHF. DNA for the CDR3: TGCAGTGCTAGAGAGGAAGAAGTTAGCAATCAGCCCCAGCATTTT.